A single sample gave rise to the 12 T cell receptor beta chains below, sequenced in a study of CD8 T cells in ankylosing spondylitis. For these receptors, no antigen is known. Study outcomes and limitations: The study identified a TCR beta motif of several highly homologous variants that appeared characteristic of ankylosing spondylitis blood.

TCRdb ran MiXCR on the 5' RACE reads and lists one entry per CDR3 protein. The sample holds more than 400,000 distinct CDR3 sequences, roughly 5% seen once. Sequenced material: blood, either unsorted or a sorted T cell fraction (not recorded which). The source of these receptors is a male donor with ankylosing spondylitis.

This clonotype was detected many times. This chain joins TRBV28 and TRBJ1-6; no definite D call. The CDR3 has 15 residues. Germline V gene lookup returns CDR1 MDHEN and CDR2 SYDVKM. Trimming pared 6 bases from V and 0 bases from J, leaving 9 bases between. The CDR3 nucleotides read TGTGCCAGCAGGGAACAGAGCTCCTATAATTCACCCCTCCACTTT. Protein product: CASREQSSYNSPLHF.

This clonotype showed up many times. The chain recombines TRBV7-9 with TRBJ1-1; D not resolved. Germline V lookup: CDR1 SEHNR, CDR2 FQNEAQ (reference sequence). The CDR3 has 15 residues. Deletions cut 1 base from V and 1 base from J, with 10 bases between. This chain's CDR3 is CASSLGTIKNTEAFF. For the CDR3, the DNA is TGTGCCAGCAGCTTAGGGACCATCAAGAACACTGAAGCTTTCTTT.

The J gene is TRBJ1-5, the V gene TRBV5-5; weak D call: TRBD1 (5 bases). Germline V gives CDR1 SGHKS, CDR2 YYEKEE (reference sequence). The length of the CDR3 is 14 residues. The V end was cut by 6 bases, the J end by 5 bases, with 15 bases between. The CDR3 is CASTVGRQDQPQHF. The CDR3 DNA sequence: TGTGCCAGCACCGTGGGACGTCAAGATCAGCCCCAGCATTTT.

This clonotype has ten or more counts. The rearrangement uses TRBV20-1 and TRBJ2-5; D perhaps matches TRBD2 (5 bases). Trimming left V 2 bases short and J 5 bases short, with 6 bases between. Germline loops: CDR1 DFQATT, CDR2 SNEGSKA (reference sequence). The CDR3 length is 11 residues. The CDR3 spells CSARLAETQYF. CDR3 DNA: TGCAGTGCTAGATTAGCGGAGACCCAGTACTTC.

This clonotype was detected ten times or more. The J gene is TRBJ2-1, the V gene TRBV10-3, with 7 bases fitting TRBD1. Trimming took 0 bases from V and 8 from J; bases not matched to a gene: 1. Looked up from germline, CDR1 is ENHRY and CDR2 is SYGVKD. The CDR3 has 13 amino acids. The CDR3 is CAISESQGDEQFF. The DNA for the CDR3 is TGTGCCATCAGTGAGTCGCAGGGGGATGAGCAGTTCTTC.

This clonotype was seen at least ten times. The chain carries TRBV13 and TRBJ2-7; possible D gene TRBD2, 5 bases. The CDR3 runs to 14 residues. From germline, CDR1 is PRHDT and CDR2 FYEKMQ (reference sequence). V lost 2 bases and J 5 bases, leaving 13 bases between the germline ends. CDR3 sequence (DNA): TGTGCCAGCAGCTTAATGGGGTCGGGGAACGAGCAGTACTTC. Encoded protein: CASSLMGSGNEQYF.

This clonotype was seen ten or more times. This CDR3 is CASTPMELLVNEQFF. DNA of the CDR3: TGTGCCAGCACCCCGATGGAACTCCTCGTGAATGAGCAGTTCTTC. The gene calls are TRBV28 and TRBJ2-1; D is ambiguous. Trimming took 7 bases from V and 7 from J, leaving 20 bases between them. The CDR3 sequence is 15 residues long. Germline V gives CDR1 MDHEN, CDR2 SYDVKM.

This clonotype was observed at least ten times. V usage is TRBV29-1 and J usage is TRBJ1-2; possibly TRBD1 for D (6 bases). Trimming left V 1 base short and J 2 bases short, with 17 bases between. Per germline, CDR1 SQVTM and CDR2 ANQGSEA. The CDR3 consists of 16 residues. The CDR3 sequence is CSVEGVRGPENYGYTF. CDR3 nucleotide sequence: TGCAGCGTTGAAGGGGTCAGGGGCCCAGAGAACTATGGCTACACCTTC. Looking up the rest from reference TRBV29-1 and TRBJ1-2 gives the full variable domain: SAVISQKPSRDICQRGTSLTIQCQVDSQVTMMFWYRQQPGQSLTLIATANQGSEATYESGFVIDKFPISRPNLTFSTLTVSNMSPEDSSIYLCSVEGVRGPENYGYTFGSGTRLTVV.

This clonotype was picked up many times. V gene TRBV9 combines with J gene TRBJ2-2; D is uncertain. The CDR3 totals 16 residues. The germline V gene encodes CDR1 SGDLS and CDR2 YYNGEE. Deletions cut 0 bases from V and 3 bases from J, with 12 bases between. CDR3 residues: CASSVGPWVDTGELFF. CDR3 DNA: TGTGCCAGCAGCGTAGGCCCGTGGGTAGACACCGGGGAGCTGTTTTTT.

This clonotype occurred many times. In nucleotides, the CDR3 is TGTGCCAGCAGCGGGCTAGCTCCACGAACCGGGGAGCTGTTTTTT. The encoded protein is CASSGLAPRTGELFF. This chain links TRBV6-2 or TRBV6-3 with TRBJ2-2, with D possibly being TRBD2 (5 bases). The CDR3 sequence is 15 residues long. Germline V gives CDR1 MNHEY, CDR2 SVGEGT. Trimming removed 6 bases at V and 5 bases at J, with 16 bases between.

This clonotype has at least ten counts. The chain couples TRBV20-1 to TRBJ2-7; D is possibly TRBD1 (6 bases). CDR3 length: 14 amino acids. The germline V gene encodes CDR1 DFQATT and CDR2 SNEGSKA (reference sequence). The CDR3 here is CSAHNLGQSYEQYF. As DNA, the CDR3 is TGCAGCGCACATAACCTTGGACAGAGCTACGAGCAGTACTTC.

This clonotype was counted ten times or more. This rearrangement joins TRBV25-1 to TRBJ2-7; TRBD1 matches 8 bases. The CDR3 has 15 residues. Germline V gives CDR1 MGHDK, CDR2 SYGVNS. After removal of 5 bases from V and 2 bases from J, the junction contained 8 bases not matched to a gene. The CDR3 DNA is TGTGCCAGCAGTCCTTCCAACAGGGGGACCTACGAGCAGTACTTC. Translated: CASSPSNRGTYEQYF.